The present T cell receptor (beta chain) was sequenced within a study of T-cell memory formation after mild COVID-19. Study background: TCR clusters were mostly confined to one donor each.

TCRdb reanalysed the 5' RACE reads using MiXCR and keeps one entry per CDR3 protein. Among approximately 390,000 distinct CDR3 sequences listed, 16% were seen once. General study results and limits: Some responding clones appeared in pre-infection memory, suggesting cross-reactive memory joined.

The CDR3 contains 16 residues. CDR1 and CDR2 (germline): LGHNA, YSLEER. J gave up 3 bases and V 4 bases, and 5 bases lay outside the gene matches. To note about this clonotype: Its antigen is currently unknown.

Sample: PBMCs or a T cell subset sorted from them (not recorded which). The chain links TRBV4-3 to TRBJ2-6; 8 bases are a match to TRBD1. This receptor was identified in a man aged 18 to 30 who had mild COVID-19 (a few samples of this study predate the infection). Cell type and time point are not known. The CDR3: CASSLQGVGGANVLTF. Written as DNA, the CDR3 is TGCGCCAGCAGCCTACAGGGGGTTGGTGGGGCCAACGTCCTGACTTTC.